This TCR beta chain was recorded in a study of T cells in Graves' hyperthyroidism and ophthalmopathy (dated 2019 in TCRdb). As for the study more broadly: Peripheral blood was sampled at the time of initial diagnosis, prior to any treatment. The paper reports TCR Vbeta CDR3 sequencing of approximately 140 peripheral blood samples: around 45 ophthalmopathy, approximately 74 hyperthyroidism and 17 progressor patients. The 90 to 100 discovery patients were randomly divided into training and test sets at a 7:3 ratio. To identify TCR V-J signatures that set the groups apart, the researchers used a discovery cohort of about a hundred patients, made up of 40 to 45 with Graves' ophthalmopathy and 55 to 65 with stable Graves' hyperthyroidism. The study also compared thyroid tissue and blood T-cell repertoires from 5 to 7 Graves' hyperthyroidism patients. After blood sampling, hyperthyroidism patients were treated with methimazole at a starting dose of 30 mg daily, and ophthalmopathy patients were treated with high-dose intravenous methylprednisolone. Prospective prediction of ophthalmopathy was tested in an independent validation cohort consisting of about 20 hyperthyroidism patients and over 15 patients who later progressed to ophthalmopathy. Broader findings and caveats from the paper: Most expanded thyroid clonotypes (frequency above 0.001) were also found in blood, which suggests that blood repertoires may mirror thyroid immune responses. In validation, the model predicted progression to ophthalmopathy a median of roughly 6.2 months before onset, with roughly 70% sensitivity and roughly 73% specificity. No statistical method was used to fix the sample size in advance, and group allocation was not hidden from the investigators. In cross-validation, a model built on a 13 V-J signature told ophthalmopathy apart from stable hyperthyroidism with 87.88% sensitivity and about 81% specificity, and in testing the same model reached 80%/75%.

The TCR beta CDR3 regions were amplified from the RNA transcripts. For the first round of RT-PCR on the TCR CDR3, the HTBI primer set was used together with the Qiagen OneStep RT-PCR kit. A second multiplex PCR round built the libraries, followed by size selection and purification. Sequencing of the libraries was done on an Illumina HiSeq2000 using paired-end 100 bp reads. The study's own analysis went as follows. SOAPnuke was used to process the raw data, throwing out any read that contained adapters or uncalled bases, had a mean Phred below 15, or lacked an exact constant-primer or identifier match. COPE v1.2.5 was used to merge high-quality paired reads, and clonotypes were defined as unique nucleotide sequences. MiTCR v1.1 was used to align the clonotypes against IMGT TRBV, TRBD and TRBJ reference segments. The analysis was restricted to V-J combinations with a frequency above 0.0001, which together covered roughly 99% of the repertoires. The TCS score was defined as the ratio of F50 (clonal expansion) to E x V (chaos), calculated using BLOSUM62-based TCRdist between CDR3 peptides within each V-J. Welch's t-statistics and random forest reduced fewer than 550 V-J features to 10 to 15, which were used in a naive Bayes classifier (R e1071). The Morisita-Horn index was used to measure how similar the thyroid and blood repertoires were. TCRdb handled the public reads itself, with Q25 trimming in fastp and clone calling in MiXCR, and kept productive beta chains. Each entry merges the rows of one CDR3 protein and shows their most common DNA and genes. The V and J calls come from TCRdb's annotation, not from the publication. Within this sample are roughly 800,000 distinct CDR3 sequences, with over 35% of them counted one time only. About 9% of the sample rests with the top ten.

The germline ends are 10 bases apart after V is trimmed by 1 base and J by 5 bases. Its CDR3 holds 13 amino acids, cysteine through phenylalanine. Just CDR3 DNA is preserved here, 39 bases in frame from base 1. Per the germline V gene (reference sequence), SGHNT is the CDR1 and YYREEE is the CDR2. This clonotype was seen a few times. Its antigen remains undetermined. Base qualities are not at hand, and no much larger clone is one base apart. Stable Graves' hyperthyroidism was defined as the absence of progression to ophthalmopathy over 18 months of follow-up. Hyperthyroidism patients were newly diagnosed, with disease duration under 2 months, and aged 18 to 65 years. Exclusion was applied to patients with uncontrolled infections, other autoimmune diseases, pregnancy or lactation. Clinical symptoms, serum thyroxine and TRAb, thyroid ultrasound, and orbital computed tomography formed the basis for the diagnoses. PBMCs were separated from 10 ml of fresh peripheral blood using Ficoll-Paque density gradient centrifugation. Total RNA was extracted with Trizol reagent, and quality was checked on an Agilent 2100 Bioanalyzer.

The chain was built from TRBV5-4 and TRBJ2-7; too little of a D gene remains to name it. The receptor comes from a man in his late teens or twenties with Graves' hyperthyroidism. What was sequenced was blood. The DNA reads TGTGCCAGCAGCTTGACCGCAGATAACGAGCAGTACTTC. Its protein product is CASSLTADNEQYF.